A selection of T cell receptor beta chains follows, all from one sample in a study of shared clonotypes between healthy human individuals. Assay: immunoSEQ multiplex PCR; the TCRdb copy retains only in-frame clones and omits some. This table holds some 2 million clones, about 95% found once. The sample comprised naive CD8+ T cells sorted from blood. These receptors all come from a man aged 18-30 years in good health. CDR3s include the opening cysteine and the closing phenylalanine or tryptophan. The order of the fields is CDR3 protein, CDR3 DNA, clone size, J gene, V gene, D gene. The D gene is left open where the match is weak. Where a row states a size, it is once, few, many or the class of an expanded clone; other rows omit it.

CAWSQKGGEQYF | TGTGCCTGGAGCCAAAAGGGGGGCGAGCAGTACTTC | - | TRBJ2-7 | TRBV30 | -
CASSQNRGGTQYF | TGCGCCAGCAGCCAAAACAGGGGGGGCACCCAGTACTTC | - | TRBJ2-5 | TRBV4-1 | -
CASSTASLAPYNEQFF | TGTGCCAGCAGCACCGCGAGTCTAGCGCCCTACAATGAGCAGTTCTTC | - | TRBJ2-1 | TRBV5-4 | -
CASSQVWGGGNTEAFF | TGCGCCAGCAGCCAAGTCTGGGGAGGAGGGAACACTGAAGCTTTCTTT | - | TRBJ1-1 | TRBV4-3 | -
CSVEKGNEQYF | TGCAGCGTTGAAAAGGGGAACGAGCAGTACTTC | - | TRBJ2-7 | TRBV29-1 | -
CASSYEPVTYEQYF | TGTGCCAGCAGTTACGAACCGGTAACCTACGAGCAGTACTTC | - | TRBJ2-7 | TRBV6-6 | -
CASSLETPGLEKLFF | TGTGCCAGCAGCTTGGAGACCCCCGGCCTTGAAAAACTGTTTTTT | - | TRBJ1-4 | TRBV5-6 | -
CASSLTGGLQPQHF | TGTGCCAGCAGCCTGACAGGGGGTCTTCAGCCCCAGCATTTT | - | TRBJ1-5 | TRBV27 | TRBD1
CASSLGAGNYGYTF | TGTGCCAGCAGTTTAGGGGCAGGGAACTATGGCTACACCTTC | - | TRBJ1-2 | TRBV27 | -
CAWRSGDLSYEQYF | TGTGCCTGGAGATCAGGGGACCTCTCCTACGAGCAGTACTTC | - | TRBJ2-7 | TRBV30 | -
CASSEWASTDTQYF | TGTGCCAGCAGTGAATGGGCCAGCACAGATACGCAGTATTTT | - | TRBJ2-3 | TRBV6-1 | -
CASSLPPAEAFF | TGTGCCAGCAGCTTGCCTCCAGCAGAAGCTTTCTTT | - | TRBJ1-1 | TRBV5-4 | -
CASSDLGLEPQETQYF | TGTGCCAGCAGTGATTTAGGACTAGAGCCCCAAGAGACCCAGTACTTC | - | TRBJ2-5 | TRBV2 | TRBD2
CASSFGPGNNEQYF | TGTGCCAGCAGCTTCGGGCCTGGTAACAACGAGCAGTACTTC | - | TRBJ2-7 | TRBV5-4 | -
CASSLLDRGQETQYF | TGTGCCAGCAGTCTTCTCGACAGGGGTCAAGAGACCCAGTACTTC | once | TRBJ2-5 | TRBV6-5 | TRBD1
CASSEGTQSSYEQYF | TGTGCCAGCAGTGAAGGGACGCAGAGCTCCTACGAGCAGTACTTC | - | TRBJ2-7 | TRBV6-1 | -
CASSMTANKNTGELFF | TGTGCCAGCAGCATGACTGCCAATAAGAACACCGGGGAGCTGTTTTTT | - | TRBJ2-2 | TRBV13 | -
CASSLGTSGRETQYF | TGTGCCAGCAGCCTAGGGACTAGCGGAAGGGAGACCCAGTACTTC | - | TRBJ2-5 | TRBV6-5 | TRBD2
CASKEDSYNEQFF | TGTGCCAGCAAAGAGGACAGCTACAATGAGCAGTTCTTC | - | TRBJ2-1 | TRBV6-6 | -
CASSDDPSGNTIYF | TGTGCCAGCAGTGATGACCCCTCTGGAAACACCATATATTTT | - | TRBJ1-3 | TRBV6-5 | -
CSARALGDTDSYEQYF | TGCAGCGCCCGGGCTCTCGGGGACACAGACTCCTACGAGCAGTACTTC | - | TRBJ2-7 | TRBV29-1 | -
CASSPASGTSTDTQYF | TGTGCCAGCAGTCCCGCTAGCGGCACTAGCACAGATACGCAGTATTTT | - | TRBJ2-3 | TRBV27 | TRBD2
CASSDPREEANYGYTF | TGTGCCAGCAGTGACCCCCGGGAGGAAGCTAACTATGGCTACACCTTC | - | TRBJ1-2 | TRBV28 | -
CASSYLGQGSGNTIYF | TGTGCCAGCAGTTACCTAGGACAGGGGTCTGGAAACACCATATATTTT | - | TRBJ1-3 | TRBV6-6 | TRBD1
CASSLDTRVVGDGYTF | TGTGCCAGCAGCTTAGATACCAGGGTCGTCGGAGATGGCTACACCTTC | - | TRBJ1-2 | TRBV7-2 | -
CSVAYVNNEKLFF | TGCAGCGTTGCCTACGTCAACAATGAAAAACTGTTTTTT | - | TRBJ1-4 | TRBV29-1 | -
CASSLKREGYEQYF | TGTGCCAGCAGTTTAAAGCGGGAGGGATACGAGCAGTACTTC | - | TRBJ2-7 | TRBV27 | TRBD2
CASSSGTGRDEQYF | TGTGCCAGCAGCTCCGGGACAGGAAGGGACGAGCAGTACTTC | - | TRBJ2-7 | TRBV28 | TRBD1
CASSPNTGDGYTF | TGTGCCAGCAGCCCTAATACAGGGGACGGCTACACCTTC | many | TRBJ1-2 | TRBV7-9 | TRBD1
CASSLIGGASTDTQYF | TGTGCCAGCAGTTTAATAGGGGGGGCGAGCACAGATACGCAGTATTTT | - | TRBJ2-3 | TRBV28 | -
CASTWGLTNTGELFF | TGTGCCAGCACGTGGGGACTGACGAACACCGGGGAGCTGTTTTTT | - | TRBJ2-2 | TRBV2 | -
CASSFLAGGRADTQYF | TGTGCCAGCAGCTTCCTAGCGGGAGGTAGGGCAGATACGCAGTATTTT | - | TRBJ2-3 | TRBV13 | TRBD2
CASSLRSGYGYTF | TGTGCCAGCAGCTTGCGGTCCGGGTATGGCTACACCTTC | - | TRBJ1-2 | TRBV7-6 | -
CASSSQVAETQYF | TGTGCCAGCAGTTCCCAAGTGGCGGAGACCCAGTACTTC | - | TRBJ2-5 | TRBV27 | -
CASSLANKRSPLHF | TGTGCCAGCAGTTTAGCGAATAAGCGCTCACCCCTCCACTTT | - | TRBJ1-6 | TRBV28 | -
CASSLIAGVSYEQYF | TGTGCCAGCAGCTTGATAGCGGGGGTCTCCTACGAGCAGTACTTC | - | TRBJ2-7 | TRBV5-6 | TRBD2
CASSPPGLSNTEAFF | TGTGCCAGCAGCCCACCCGGGCTCTCGAACACTGAAGCTTTCTTT | - | TRBJ1-1 | TRBV7-8 | -
CASSLTGTNYGYTF | TGTGCCAGCAGCTTAACCGGGACCAACTATGGCTACACCTTC | - | TRBJ1-2 | TRBV14 | -
CASSYSGSSADTQYF | TGTGCCAGCAGTTACTCCGGGTCTAGCGCAGATACGCAGTATTTT | - | TRBJ2-3 | TRBV6-5 | -
CASSLSAAGGELFF | TGCGCCAGCAGCTTGTCTGCAGCCGGTGGGGAGCTGTTTTTT | - | TRBJ2-2 | TRBV5-1 | -
CASSGTSYEQYF | TGTGCCAGCAGCGGCACCTCCTACGAGCAGTACTTC | - | TRBJ2-7 | TRBV5-4 | -
CASSPVGESGELFF | TGTGCCAGCAGTCCCGTCGGGGAATCCGGGGAGCTGTTTTTT | - | TRBJ2-2 | TRBV28 | -
CASSLFSTDTQYF | TGTGCCAGCAGTTTATTTTCGACAGATACGCAGTATTTT | - | TRBJ2-3 | TRBV28 | -
CASSLWGTAPYEQYF | TGTGCCAGCAGTTTATGGGGGACAGCTCCCTACGAGCAGTACTTC | - | TRBJ2-7 | TRBV27 | TRBD1
CASSQVGSYEQYF | TGTGCCAGCAGTCAGGTGGGCTCCTACGAGCAGTACTTC | - | TRBJ2-7 | TRBV28 | -
CASTGQGGNTGELFF | TGTGCCAGCACCGGACAGGGGGGGAACACCGGGGAGCTGTTTTTT | - | TRBJ2-2 | TRBV27 | TRBD1
CASKPPGAGGDEQFF | TGTGCCAGCAAGCCCCCAGGGGCGGGAGGGGATGAGCAGTTCTTC | - | TRBJ2-1 | TRBV7-9 | TRBD2
CASRLMVQETQYF | TGTGCCAGCAGATTGATGGTCCAAGAGACCCAGTACTTC | - | TRBJ2-5 | TRBV5-4 | -
CASSATGEGYF | TGTGCCAGCAGCGCAACAGGGGAGGGGTACTTC | - | TRBJ2-7 | TRBV12-1 | -
CASSLGTGGDLNNEQFF | TGTGCCAGCAGCTTAGGGACAGGGGGCGACTTGAACAATGAGCAGTTCTTC | - | TRBJ2-1 | TRBV7-9 | TRBD1
CASSLATRDTQYF | TGTGCCAGCAGCTTAGCCACCAGAGATACGCAGTATTTT | - | TRBJ2-3 | TRBV13 | -
CSADPGGSGNTIYF | TGCAGCGCGGACCCAGGGGGCTCTGGAAACACCATATATTTT | - | TRBJ1-3 | TRBV29-1 | TRBD1
CASSEVWGGYSTDTQYF | TGTGCCAGCAGTGAAGTTTGGGGGGGTTATTCGACAGATACGCAGTATTTT | - | TRBJ2-3 | TRBV6-1 | TRBD2
CASSLAPEGSSYNEQFF | TGTGCCAGCAGCTTAGCGCCGGAGGGTAGCTCCTACAATGAGCAGTTCTTC | - | TRBJ2-1 | TRBV7-6 | -